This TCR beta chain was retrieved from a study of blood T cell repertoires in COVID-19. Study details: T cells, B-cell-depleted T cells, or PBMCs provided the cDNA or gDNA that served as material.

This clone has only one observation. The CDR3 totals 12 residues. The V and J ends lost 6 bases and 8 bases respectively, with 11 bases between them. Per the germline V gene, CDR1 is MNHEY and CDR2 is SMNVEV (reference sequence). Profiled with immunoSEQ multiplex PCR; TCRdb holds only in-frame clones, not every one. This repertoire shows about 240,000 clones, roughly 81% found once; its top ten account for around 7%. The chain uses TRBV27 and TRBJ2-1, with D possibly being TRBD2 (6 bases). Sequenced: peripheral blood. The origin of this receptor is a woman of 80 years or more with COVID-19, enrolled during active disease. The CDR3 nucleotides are TGTGCCAGCAGGTTCAGGGAGGATGAGCAGTTCTTC. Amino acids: CASRFREDEQFF.